This TCR beta chain was sequenced in a study of T cells after yellow fever vaccination. Study at large: It was SMART-Seq v4 Ultra Low Input that prepared the fractions with low cell numbers. Study conclusions and caveats: Clones that expanded after primary vaccination mostly reappeared after the booster (96% CD4, about 89% CD8).

TCRdb itself ran the 5' RACE reads through MiXCR, one entry per CDR3 protein. This repertoire shows some 150,000 distinct CDR3 sequences, about 11% found once; its top ten account for 35% to 40%. CDR1 MNHEY and CDR2 SMNVEV come from the germline V gene (reference sequence). The CDR3 length is 17 residues. Trimming cost V 2 bases and J 3 bases; bases outside gene matches: 9. This clonotype was seen a few times. Antigen unknown. The receptor's source is a man between 18 and 35 years old who received the YFV17D yellow fever vaccine. This specimen was CD8+ T cells sorted from PBMCs, taken 15 days after the yellow fever booster vaccination. The V call is TRBV27, the J call TRBJ2-3; 9 positions agree with TRBD2. In DNA form, the CDR3 reads TGTGCCAGCAGTTTAACCTATAGCGGGGGCCTAACAGATACGCAGTATTTT. Its translation: CASSLTYSGGLTDTQYF.